The 27 T cell receptor beta chains given below trace back to one sample, sequenced in a study of shared clonotypes between healthy human individuals. TCRdb keeps only in-frame clones here, not all; method: immunoSEQ multiplex PCR. The repertoire consists of around 500,000 clones, with over 75% occurring once and the leading ten covering approximately 11%. Sequenced sample: PBMCs. Receptors were obtained from a woman aged 40 to 50 in good health. Some clones in this sample may be carry-over from other donors' samples.

On this clone itself: One base separates it from a far larger clone, so it is likely a read error. The chain employs TRBV5-1 and TRBJ2-7; possible D gene TRBD1, 5 bases. CDR3 size: 13 residues. Trimming pared 0 bases from V and 3 bases from J, leaving 7 bases between. Germline V lookup: CDR1 SGHRS, CDR2 YFSETQ. DNA for the CDR3: TGCGCCAGCAGCTTGGGACAGAACTACGAGCAGTACTTC. It specifies CASSLGQNYEQYF.

The chain recombines TRBV10-3 with TRBJ1-2; 11 nucleotides agree with TRBD1. V shed 4 bases and J 4 bases; nucleotides not matched to a gene: 11. CDR1 and CDR2 (germline): ENHRY, SYGVKD. This CDR3 comprises 17 residues. The CDR3 DNA reads as TGTGCCATCAGTGGGACCGGGACAGGGGGAAAGGGCTATGGCTACACCTTC. This sequence encodes CAISGTGTGGKGYGYTF.

For this clone: It differs at one base from a far larger clone, so likely a read error. The chain uses TRBV10-3 and TRBJ1-4; 9 nucleotides line up with TRBD1. The V and J ends lost 5 bases and 8 bases, in that order; junction bases with no gene match: 6. CDR3 length: 14 residues. The germline CDR1 and CDR2 sequences are ENHRY and SYGVKD. The CDR3 bases are TGTGCCATCAGTAAGGGGACAGGGCGGGAAAAACTGTTTTTT. Protein: CAISKGTGREKLFF.

This chain uses TRBV19 with TRBJ2-5; D might be TRBD1 or TRBD2, each matching 6 bases. The germline V gene encodes CDR1 LNHDA and CDR2 SQIVND (reference sequence). This CDR3 comprises 14 residues. The V gene lost 7 bases and the J gene lost 4 bases, with 16 bases spanning the gap. The CDR3 DNA sequence: TGTGCCAGTACCCAGAGGGGGGAAGGAGAGACCCAGTACTTC. Translation: CASTQRGEGETQYF.

This rearrangement joins TRBV19 to TRBJ2-7, with TRBD2 matching 11 bases. Looked up from germline, CDR1 is LNHDA and CDR2 is SQIVND (reference sequence). The CDR3 covers 15 residues. The V segment lost 2 bases and the J segment 3 bases; nucleotides outside the gene matches: 3. CDR3 in amino acids: CASSITGTSGYEQYF. The CDR3 DNA sequence: TGTGCCAGTAGTATAACCGGGACTAGCGGCTACGAGCAGTACTTC.

This chain joins TRBV5-6 and TRBJ2-7; 10 nucleotides line up with TRBD1. Germline-derived CDR1 and CDR2 are SGHDT and YYEEEE. V shed 2 bases, J shed 7 bases, and the junction held 9 bases outside the gene matches. This CDR3 has 15 amino acids. For the CDR3, the DNA is TGTGCCAGCAGCTTCTTGAGACAGGGGGCGAAAGAGCAGTACTTC. Translating it yields CASSFLRQGAKEQYF.

The rearrangement links TRBV7-2 to TRBJ2-1; no firm D call. Trimming took off 9 bases at V and 0 bases at J, with 9 bases between the two ends. There are 13 residues in the CDR3. Germline values: CDR1 SGHTA, CDR2 FQGNSA. CDR3 sequence reads: CASKLSSYNEQFF. The CDR3 DNA follows: TGTGCCAGTAAATTAAGCTCCTACAATGAGCAGTTCTTC.

Of note for this clone: A far larger clone is one base from this, pointing to a likely read error. Other nucleotide sequences in the sample specify the same CDR3. The genes are TRBV29-1 and TRBJ2-7; TRBD1 agrees at 8 bases. The CDR3 extends over 13 amino acids. The J segment lost 4 bases and the V segment lost 6 bases, leaving 8 bases of the junction unmatched. Looked up from germline, CDR1 is SQVTM and CDR2 is ANQGSEA. As DNA, the CDR3 is TGCAGCGTGGGTGGACAGGGCGTATACGAGCAGTACTTC. Residues: CSVGGQGVYEQYF.

The rearrangement uses TRBV30 and TRBJ2-7; no reliable D call. Trimming stripped 4 bases from V and 5 bases from J, with 12 bases between. CDR1 and CDR2 (germline): GTSNPN, SVGIG (reference sequence). The CDR3 has 12 residues. The CDR3 DNA follows: TGTGCCTGGACACAAGAAGGGCACGAGCAGTACTTC. Translated, it gives CAWTQEGHEQYF.

The chain joins TRBV20-1 to TRBJ2-1; D not resolved. CDR1 DFQATT and CDR2 SNEGSKA come from the germline V gene (reference sequence). The V and J ends lost 3 bases and 7 bases respectively, with 7 bases between them. This CDR3 comprises 11 residues. Here the CDR3 reads CSASPVNEQFF. The DNA for the CDR3 is TGCAGTGCTAGTCCGGTTAATGAGCAGTTCTTC.

Remarks on this clone: Only one base separates this from a far larger clonotype, so it likely reflects a read error. At the DNA level, this CDR3 is encoded by other sequences in the same sample as well. The chain uses TRBV7-9 and TRBJ1-1; no definite D call. The CDR3 sequence is 13 residues long. Germline V gives CDR1 SEHNR, CDR2 FQNEAQ (reference sequence). Here the CDR3 reads CASSLSENTEAFF. The CDR3 coding sequence is TGTGCTAGCAGCTTGTCAGAGAACACTGAAGCTTTCTTT.

This clone has a single count. Only one base separates this from a far larger clonotype, so it likely reflects a read error. The sample has other DNA sequences that encode this CDR3 too. J is TRBJ2-7 and V is TRBV28; D is possibly TRBD2 (6 bases). The germline V gene has CDR1 MDHEN and CDR2 SYDVKM. This CDR3 spans 11 amino acids. The CDR3 sequence: CASSLFREQYF. The CDR3, as DNA: TGTGCCAGCAGTTTATTCCGGGAGCAATACTTC.

This rearrangement joins TRBV11-2 to TRBJ2-4; no definite D call. Per germline, CDR1 SGHAT and CDR2 FQNNGV. Trimming cost V 4 bases and J 9 bases, with 10 bases left between them. The CDR3 has 12 amino acids. CDR3 loop: CASSSPGAIQYF. In nucleotides, the CDR3 is TGTGCCAGCAGCTCCCCAGGAGCCATTCAGTACTTC. Drawing the rest from reference TRBV11-2 and TRBJ2-4, the complete variable domain is EAGVAQSPRYKIIEKRQSVAFWCNPISGHATLYWYQQILGQGPKLLIQFQNNGVVDDSQLPKDRFSAERLKGVDSTLKIQPAKLEDSAVYLCASSSPGAIQYFGAGTRLSVL.

The chain couples TRBV4-3 to TRBJ2-2, with no clear D. The CDR3 spans 13 residues. The V gene lost 4 bases and the J gene lost 6 bases, with 9 bases spanning the gap. Germline-derived CDR1 and CDR2 are LGHNA and YSLEER. The CDR3 loop is CASSLDGPGELFF. The CDR3 bases are TGCGCCAGCAGCCTTGACGGACCCGGGGAGCTGTTTTTT.

This chain links TRBV11-2 with TRBJ2-2, with a tentative D call TRBD2 (5 bases). Trimming took off 2 bases at V and 4 bases at J, with 5 bases between the two ends. CDR3 length: 13 amino acids. Germline V gene sequence: CDR1 SGHAT, CDR2 FQNNGV. CDR3 sequence reads: CASSLSGTGELFF. In nucleotides, the CDR3 is TGTGCCAGCAGCTTAAGCGGCACCGGGGAGCTGTTTTTT.

As to this clone: The junction departs from the called germline gene at one end, perhaps through a read error. The genes are TRBV7-8 and TRBJ2-2, with a tentative D call TRBD1 (6 bases). Per germline, CDR1 SGHVS and CDR2 FQNEAQ. CDR3 length equals 14 residues. The CDR3 here is CASSARLVKGELHF. Here the CDR3 DNA reads TGTGCCAGCAGCGCGAGATTAGTAAAGGGGGAGTTACATTTT.

CDR3 protein: CASSRTFATTDTQYF. CDR3 coding DNA: TGTGCCAGCAGCCGGACGTTTGCCACCACAGATACGCAGTATTTT. The genes are TRBV6-5 and TRBJ2-3, with unresolved D. The germline CDR1 and CDR2 sequences are MNHEY and SVGAGI. Trimming left V 6 bases short and J 2 bases short, with 15 bases between. This CDR3 spans 15 amino acids.

This chain links TRBV6-5 with TRBJ1-2; D not certain. Trimming took 2 bases from V and 4 from J, leaving 5 bases between them. Germline V gene lookup returns CDR1 MNHEY and CDR2 SVGAGI. The CDR3 totals 12 residues. The CDR3 DNA reads as TGTGCCAGCAGTTACGCGGGCTATGGCTACACCTTC. This translates into CASSYAGYGYTF.

This clone came up many times. The same CDR3 can be traced to other DNA sequences in this sample. The chain joins TRBV10-3 to TRBJ1-2; D perhaps matches TRBD1 (5 bases). The V end was cut by 4 bases, the J end by 4 bases, with 25 bases between. There are 18 residues in the CDR3. The germline gives CDR1 ENHRY, CDR2 SYGVKD. The DNA for the CDR3 is TGTGCCATCAGTGGGGGGATGAGTTCACCGCAACAAACCTATGGCTACACCTTC. Translated: CAISGGMSSPQQTYGYTF.

V and J are TRBV28 and TRBJ2-7; the D gene is possibly TRBD2 (6 bases). Germline V gene data show CDR1 as MDHEN and CDR2 as SYDVKM. Trimming removed 8 bases from V and 5 bases from J, with 10 bases in between. The CDR3 extends over 11 amino acids. DNA of the CDR3: TGTGCCAGCCGCACGGGAGACGAGCAGTACTTC. This codes for CASRTGDEQYF.

Only a few counts were recorded for this clone. This rearrangement joins TRBV5-1 to TRBJ2-7; D might be TRBD1 (6 bases). V shed 0 bases and J shed 3 bases, with 13 bases lying between them. The CDR3 is 15 residues long. Per germline, CDR1 SGHRS and CDR2 YFSETQ. CDR3 residues: CASSLGGPFDYEQYF. DNA for the CDR3: TGCGCCAGCAGCTTGGGGGGGCCTTTTGACTACGAGCAGTACTTC.

The count of this clone is one. J is TRBJ2-7 and V is TRBV28; 7 bases map to TRBD1. The ends lost 8 bases at V and 1 base at J; junction bases unmatched: 5. Germline V gene lookup returns CDR1 MDHEN and CDR2 SYDVKM. This CDR3 has 13 residues. CDR3 in amino acids: CASLLGQSYEQYF. The DNA for the CDR3 is TGTGCCAGCCTGTTGGGACAGTCCTACGAGCAGTACTTC.

A few counts support this clone. This likely came from a read error, as a far larger clone is one base away. V gene TRBV28 combines with J gene TRBJ1-1; D is uncertain. V gave up 4 bases and J gave up 2 bases, with 14 bases separating them. Germline V CDR1 and CDR2: MDHEN, SYDVKM. The CDR3 sequence is 15 residues long. This CDR3 is CASSSPGGSNTEAFF. DNA of the CDR3: TGTGCCAGCAGTTCTCCAGGCGGGTCTAACACTGAAGCTTTCTTT.

The CDR3 loop reads CASSPPGLNTDTQYF. The CDR3 DNA sequence: TGTGCCAGCTCACCCCCGGGACTTAACACAGATACGCAGTATTTT. The chain employs TRBV18 and TRBJ2-3; perhaps TRBD2 as D (6 bases). Looked up from germline, CDR1 is KGHSH and CDR2 is LQKENI. The CDR3 extends over 15 amino acids. Trimming removed 3 bases at V and 2 bases at J, with 12 bases between.

The V gene is TRBV4-1, the J gene TRBJ1-2, with D possibly TRBD1 on 6 matching bases. CDR1 is MGHRA, CDR2 YSYEKL, per germline. The CDR3 totals 14 residues. V dropped 0 bases and J dropped 2 bases, with 7 bases sitting between them. The CDR3 sequence: CASSQETGNYGYTF. The CDR3, as DNA: TGCGCCAGCAGCCAAGAAACAGGGAACTATGGCTACACCTTC.

This chain joins TRBV5-1 and TRBJ1-2; no clear D. There are 14 residues in the CDR3. Trimming cost V 3 bases and J 2 bases, with 11 bases left between them. Germline V gene lookup returns CDR1 SGHRS and CDR2 YFSETQ. CDR3 sequence (DNA): TGCGCCAGCAGCTACAGTGGGGTAAACTATGGCTACACCTTC. Amino acid sequence: CASSYSGVNYGYTF.

This clone came up once. The V call is TRBV7-2, the J call TRBJ2-6; D might be TRBD2 (6 bases). This CDR3 contains 19 residues. With 1 base removed from V and 0 bases from J, the gap between germline ends came to 16 bases. Looked up from germline, CDR1 is SGHTA and CDR2 is FQGNSA. The CDR3 DNA reads as TGTGCCAGCAGCTTAGTTGGGTATCCGGGACTCTCTGGGGCCAACGTCCTGACTTTC. It codes for CASSLVGYPGLSGANVLTF.